Each of the 24 T cell receptor beta chains below was sequenced from the same sample in a study of T cells of healthy individuals. TCRdb ran MiXCR on the 5' RACE reads and lists one entry per CDR3 protein. The sample includes approximately 52,000 distinct CDR3 sequences, roughly 14% of them seen just once. All receptors come from a human donor in good health.

For this clonotype: Compared with germline, one end of the junction differs, possibly owing to a read error. CDR3 region: CASRDYRDYEQFF. The CDR3 DNA reads TGTGCCAGCAGGGACTACAGGGACTATGAGCAGTTCTTC. The chain combines TRBV5-1 with TRBJ2-1; a weak D match, TRBD2 (7 bases). CDR1 and CDR2 (germline): SGHRS, YFSETQ. This CDR3 contains 13 residues.

The chain is built from TRBV3-1 and TRBJ2-7; D could derive from TRBD1 or TRBD2 (6 bases each). V dropped 0 bases and J dropped 1 base, with 13 bases sitting between them. CDR3 length equals 16 residues. Germline CDR1 LGHDT, CDR2 YNNKEL (reference sequence). The CDR3 reads CASSQEIKGGSYEQYF. The CDR3, as DNA: TGTGCCAGCAGCCAAGAGATTAAGGGGGGATCCTACGAGCAGTACTTC.

This clonotype was detected only a few times. V and J are TRBV7-2 and TRBJ2-3; 11 bases align to TRBD2. Looked up from germline, CDR1 is SGHTA and CDR2 is FQGNSA. The CDR3 runs to 17 residues. Trimming removed 0 bases from V and 1 base from J; junction bases left unmatched: 3. The DNA of the CDR3 is TGTGCCAGCAGCTTAGCGCTAGCGGGGGGAGGCACAGATACGCAGTATTTT. Translating gives CASSLALAGGGTDTQYF.

The chain combines TRBV20-1 with TRBJ1-2, with 8 bases fitting TRBD1. The CDR3 has 14 amino acids. Trimming removed 2 bases from V and 7 bases from J; junction bases left unmatched: 9. The V gene's germline CDR1 is DFQATT and CDR2 SNEGSKA (reference sequence). The CDR3 protein is CSARIGQGMSGYTF. The CDR3 DNA is TGCAGTGCTAGAATCGGACAGGGAATGAGTGGCTACACCTTC.

V and J are TRBV5-4 and TRBJ2-1; D tentatively reads TRBD1 or TRBD2 (5 bases each). V lost 0 bases, J lost 1 base, and 11 bases lay in between. Germline lookup yields CDR1 SGHNT and CDR2 YYREEE (reference sequence). The CDR3 covers 16 residues. The CDR3 protein is CASSLAGARSYNEQFF. The CDR3 nucleotides read TGTGCCAGCAGCTTGGCCGGGGCACGTTCCTACAATGAGCAGTTCTTC.

The sample holds a few counts of this clonotype. The V gene is TRBV19, the J gene TRBJ2-3; tentatively, D is TRBD2 (7 bases). This CDR3 contains 16 residues. The germline V and J ends were trimmed by 0 bases and 6 bases, with 16 bases remaining between them. CDR1 LNHDA and CDR2 SQIVND come from the germline V gene (reference sequence). DNA of the CDR3: TGTGCCAGTAGTATAGATTGGGCGGGGGCCACCGATACGCAGTATTTT. Translating gives CASSIDWAGATDTQYF.

This clonotype was seen more than once but under ten times. The V gene is TRBV6-5, the J gene TRBJ2-7; the D gene is possibly TRBD1 (5 bases). CDR1 and CDR2 from the germline V gene are MNHEY and SVGAGI. The CDR3 is 15 residues long. Between the trimmed V and J ends, which lost 5 bases and 6 bases, there was a span of 20 bases. The CDR3 DNA is TGTGCCAGCAGTCCAGATGGAACAGGTCGTCTCGAGCAGTACTTC. This translates into CASSPDGTGRLEQYF.

V and J are TRBV5-5 and TRBJ1-6; D might be TRBD1 (6 bases). Per the germline V gene, CDR1 is SGHKS and CDR2 is YYEKEE (reference sequence). This CDR3 contains 14 residues. V lost 4 bases to trimming and J lost 14 bases, with 19 bases between them. The CDR3 protein is CASSLDRARSALHF. CDR3 nucleotides: TGTGCCAGCAGCCTGGACAGAGCCAGGTCGGCCCTCCACTTT.

This clonotype is deemed medium-sized. The chain carries TRBV10-3 and TRBJ2-3; D is perhaps TRBD1 (5 bases). The V gene's germline CDR1 is ENHRY and CDR2 SYGVKD. The V gene lost 10 bases and the J gene lost 0 bases, with 14 bases spanning the gap. The CDR3 runs to 14 residues. In DNA form, the CDR3 reads TGTGCCACCGACAGCTACTATAGCACAGATACGCAGTATTTT. Its protein product is CATDSYYSTDTQYF.

This clonotype was recorded many times. The chain has TRBV12-3 or TRBV12-4 and TRBJ2-5; 11 bases align to TRBD2. The CDR3 consists of 17 residues. Trimming took 6 bases from V and 5 from J; bases not matched to a gene: 14. The DNA for the CDR3 is TGTGCCAGCAGCTCCACAGGGTTTAGCGGGAGGGAGGAGACCCAGTACTTC. This translates into CASSSTGFSGREETQYF.

This clonotype has ten or more counts. V is TRBV11-3 and J is TRBJ2-1, with D unclear. The CDR3 has 11 residues. Between the trimmed V and J ends, which lost 3 bases and 9 bases, there was a span of 6 bases. Germline V lookup: CDR1 SGHNT, CDR2 YENEEA. The CDR3 DNA is TGTGCCAGCAGCTTCTCCGGTGAGCAGTTCTTC. It codes for CASSFSGEQFF. Together with reference TRBV11-3 and TRBJ2-1, the CDR3 gives the full variable domain: EAGVVQSPRYKIIEKKQPVAFWCNPISGHNTLYWYLQNLGQGPELLIRYENEEAVDDSQLPKDRFSAERLKGVDSTLKIQPAELGDSAVYLCASSFSGEQFFGPGTRLTVL.

Many counts were recorded for this clonotype. This sequence joins TRBV4-2 and TRBJ2-1, with D possibly TRBD1 on 6 matching bases. V was shortened by 1 base and J by 2 bases, with 12 bases between the two germline ends. Germline lookup yields CDR1 LGHNA and CDR2 YNFKEQ. The length of the CDR3 is 16 residues. The CDR3 is CASSQGTASAYNEQFF. As DNA, the CDR3 is TGTGCCAGCAGCCAAGGGACAGCGTCAGCCTACAATGAGCAGTTCTTC.

There are many counts of this clonotype. This sequence joins TRBV6-6 and TRBJ1-2; 7 bases match TRBD1. This CDR3 is built from 13 residues. J was trimmed by 6 bases and V by 6 bases; bases with no gene match: 7. The germline gives CDR1 MNHNY, CDR2 SVGAGI (reference sequence). This chain's CDR3 is CASRRQGDDGYTF. The DNA for the CDR3 is TGTGCCAGCAGGAGACAGGGTGACGATGGCTACACCTTC.

This clonotype was counted at least ten times. The chain has TRBV7-2 and TRBJ2-7; D is unclear. The CDR3 extends over 11 amino acids. Germline-derived CDR1 and CDR2 are SGHTA and FQGNSA. The V end was cut by 5 bases, the J end by 3 bases, with 5 bases between. CDR3 nucleotide sequence: TGTGCCAGCAGCCTCTACTACGAGCAGTACTTC. It yields the protein CASSLYYEQYF.

This rearrangement joins TRBV5-1 to TRBJ1-4; TRBD1 might be the D (5 bases). This CDR3 has 14 residues. V dropped 0 bases and J dropped 7 bases, with 10 bases sitting between them. The germline gives CDR1 SGHRS, CDR2 YFSETQ. The CDR3 spells CASSLEGATEKLFF. CDR3 coding DNA: TGCGCCAGCAGCTTGGAAGGGGCGACTGAAAAACTGTTTTTT. Variable domain in full (rest from reference TRBV5-1 and TRBJ1-4): KAGVTQTPRYLIKTRGQQVTLSCSPISGHRSVSWYQQTPGQGLQFLFEYFSETQRNKGNFPGRFSGRQFSNSRSEMNVSTLELGDSALYLCASSLEGATEKLFFGSGTQLSVL.

In this sample, this clonotype turned up a few times. The genes are TRBV6-5 and TRBJ1-1; 7 bases match TRBD1. The CDR3 has 15 amino acids. V lost 7 bases, J lost 5 bases, and 13 bases stayed unmatched. The germline V gene encodes CDR1 MNHEY and CDR2 SVGAGI. The CDR3 bases are TGTGCCAGCACCGGTTTAAGACAGGGTGGAACTGAAGCTTTCTTT. It is translated as CASTGLRQGGTEAFF.

In this sample, this clonotype turned up many times. The chain links TRBV5-1 to TRBJ2-3; D may match TRBD1 or TRBD2 (5 bases each). Trimming left V 0 bases short and J 2 bases short, with 13 bases between. In germline, CDR1 is SGHRS, CDR2 YFSETQ. The CDR3 consists of 16 residues. The CDR3, as DNA: TGCGCCAGCAGCTTGGAGGGACGACCCGACACAGATACGCAGTATTTT. It codes for CASSLEGRPDTDTQYF.

This clonotype came up a few times. The V gene is TRBV24-1, the J gene TRBJ2-3, with a weak D call TRBD2 (6 bases). CDR1 is KGHDR and CDR2 is SFDVKD in the germline V gene. The CDR3 spans 16 residues. V lost 4 bases to trimming and J lost 2 bases, with 15 bases between them. The CDR3 DNA is TGTGCCACCAGTGAAACTAGCTCCCTTTTCACAGATACGCAGTATTTT. It codes for CATSETSSLFTDTQYF.

This clonotype came up many times. CDR3 coding DNA: TGTGCCAGTAGGGACACGAACACTGAAGCTTTCTTT. Its translation: CASRDTNTEAFF. V is TRBV19 and J is TRBJ1-1; D is perhaps TRBD1 (5 bases). The CDR3 spans 12 residues. Looked up from germline, CDR1 is LNHDA and CDR2 is SQIVND (reference sequence). V was clipped by 6 bases and J by 1 base, with 6 bases between them.

The rearrangement links TRBV7-2 to TRBJ2-7, with 11 bases identical to TRBD2. Trimming took 1 base from V and 1 from J; bases not matched to a gene: 6. The CDR3 is 17 residues long. CDR1 SGHTA and CDR2 FQGNSA come from the germline V gene. The CDR3 loop is CASSLGPGLADSYEQYF. CDR3 nucleotide sequence: TGTGCCAGCAGCTTAGGTCCGGGACTAGCGGATTCCTACGAGCAGTACTTC. Together with reference TRBV7-2 and TRBJ2-7, the CDR3 gives the full variable domain: GAGVSQSPSNKVTEKGKDVELRCDPISGHTALYWYRQSLGQGLEFLIYFQGNSAPDKSGLPSDRFSAERTGGSVSTLTIQRTQQEDSAVYLCASSLGPGLADSYEQYFGPGTRLTVT.

The table lists this clonotype with many counts. This chain joins TRBV29-1 and TRBJ2-1; the match to TRBD2 covers 8 bases. Germline V gives CDR1 SQVTM, CDR2 ANQGSEA. The CDR3 contains 16 residues. Losses at the gene ends were 1 base for V and 0 bases for J; bases not matched to a gene: 5. CDR3 amino acids: CSVEVEAGGSYNEQFF. The CDR3, as DNA: TGCAGCGTTGAAGTAGAGGCGGGGGGCTCCTACAATGAGCAGTTCTTC.

This clonotype was recorded many times. This chain uses TRBV28 with TRBJ2-3; 11 bases are a match to TRBD2. Germline trimming cut 3 bases from V and 4 bases from J; bases unmatched to any gene: 9. Per the germline V gene, CDR1 is MDHEN and CDR2 is SYDVKM. CDR3 size: 17 residues. In DNA, the CDR3 is TGTGCCAGCAGTTTTCGACTAGCGGGACTGTTGTCAGATACGCAGTATTTT. Its translation is CASSFRLAGLLSDTQYF. The full variable domain, rest sourced from reference TRBV28 and TRBJ2-3, is DVKVTQSSRYLVKRTGEKVFLECVQDMDHENMFWYRQDPGLGLRLIYFSYDVKMKEKGDIPEGYSVSREKKERFSLILESASTNQTSMYLCASSFRLAGLLSDTQYFGPGTRLTVL.

J is TRBJ1-4 and V is TRBV6-1; D ambiguous. This CDR3 comprises 14 residues. The V and J ends lost 6 bases and 5 bases respectively, with 13 bases between them. Germline CDR1 MNHNS, CDR2 SASEGT. In nucleotides, the CDR3 is TGTGCCAGCAGAATGGACGCTGGGAATGAAAAACTGTTTTTT. Its protein product is CASRMDAGNEKLFF.

The rearrangement joins TRBV7-9 to TRBJ1-2, with 10 bases identical to TRBD1. J gave up 14 bases and V 5 bases, and 14 bases lay outside the gene matches. This CDR3 region has 14 residues. Per the germline V gene, CDR1 is SEHNR and CDR2 is FQNEAQ (reference sequence). The CDR3 DNA reads TGTGCCAGCAGCCCGTCGACAGGGGGCGTGGGAGGTACCTTC. This sequence encodes CASSPSTGGVGGTF. Together with reference TRBV7-9 and TRBJ1-2, the CDR3 gives the full variable domain: DTGVSQNPRHKITKRGQNVTFRCDPISEHNRLYWYRQTLGQGPEFLTYFQNEAQLEKSRLLSDRFSAERPKGSFSTLEIQRTEQGDSAMYLCASSPSTGGVGGTFGSGTRLTVV.